This is a list of T cell receptor beta chains from one sample in a study of cytomegalovirus exposure and HLA in healthy donors. Sequencing used immunoSEQ multiplex PCR; TCRdb keeps in-frame clones, though not all of them. The table has 85,000 to 100,000 clones, around four fifths seen once; the top ten hold around 4.5%. The sequencing input was PBMCs. The source is a woman between 35 and 50 years old in good health and CMV-seronegative. CDR3s include the opening cysteine and the closing phenylalanine or tryptophan. Each record gives: clone size, V gene, J gene, D gene, CDR3 protein, CDR3 DNA. The D gene is left open where the match is weak. Clone size is not always given. Where it is, it says once, few, many or a class for expanded clones.

>-|TRBV5-1|TRBJ2-3|-
CASSFAGTTDTQYF
TGCGCCAGCAGCTTTGCGGGGACCACAGATACGCAGTATTTT
>few|TRBV5-1|TRBJ1-5|-
CASSSGVGSNQPQHF
TGCGCCAGCAGCTCAGGGGTGGGCTCCAATCAGCCCCAGCATTTT
>-|TRBV5-1|TRBJ2-5|-
CASSLGPEGTQYF
TGCGCCAGCAGCTTGGGGCCCGAGGGGACCCAGTACTTC
>few|TRBV19|TRBJ1-6|TRBD1
CASNPGQYNSPLHF
TGTGCCAGTAACCCGGGACAGTATAATTCACCCCTCCACTTT
>-|TRBV11-2|TRBJ2-5|TRBD2
CASSLVGGGHQETQYF
TGTGCCAGCAGCTTAGTCGGGGGGGGGCACCAAGAGACCCAGTACTTC
>-|TRBV14|TRBJ1-2|-
CASSQGPRKYPANYGYTF
TGTGCCAGCAGCCAGGGCCCCCGAAAGTACCCAGCTAACTATGGCTACACCTTC
>-|TRBV28|TRBJ2-2|TRBD1
CASSFPDRGDTGELFF
TGTGCCAGCAGTTTCCCGGACAGGGGGGACACCGGGGAGCTGTTTTTT
>-|TRBV6-5|TRBJ1-1|TRBD1
CASRETGRYTEAFF
TGTGCCAGCAGAGAGACAGGGAGATACACTGAAGCTTTCTTT
>few|TRBV27|TRBJ2-1|TRBD1
CASREGTGENEQFF
TGTGCCAGCAGAGAGGGGACAGGAGAAAATGAGCAGTTCTTC
>once|TRBV4-2|TRBJ2-7|-
CASSQFDQGNYEQYF
TGTGCCAGCAGCCAGTTCGACCAGGGGAACTACGAGCAGTACTTC
>-|TRBV5-1|TRBJ1-1|-
CASSLANLNTEAFF
TGCGCCAGCAGCTTGGCCAACTTGAACACTGAAGCTTTCTTT
>-|TRBV2|TRBJ2-3|TRBD2
CAILAGGPDTQYF
TGTGCCATTCTAGCGGGGGGACCAGATACGCAGTATTTT
>once|TRBV19|TRBJ2-1|TRBD1
CASSLTGPNEQFF
TGTGCCAGTAGCTTGACAGGGCCTAATGAGCAGTTCTTC
>-|TRBV19|TRBJ1-1|TRBD1
CAVNQGARDEAFF
TGTGCCGTCAATCAGGGGGCGCGAGATGAAGCTTTCTTT